The 14 T cell receptor beta chains below come from one sample, sequenced in a study of OX40 agonist ivuxolimab in advanced cancers. Clones were read by immunoSEQ multiplex PCR, and TCRdb kept only the in-frame ones, dropping some. The sample consists of around 84,000 clones, 94% of them appearing once. The source was CD4+ or CD8+ T cells sorted from blood, collected in a trial of the OX40 agonist ivuxolimab. The receptor source for this set is an adult with an advanced solid tumor such as melanoma, head and neck, liver or kidney cancer.

This sequence joins TRBV5-4 and TRBJ2-2; D remains ambiguous. The V end was cut by 0 bases, the J end by 3 bases, with 18 bases between. The CDR3 contains 18 residues. Germline V gene sequence: CDR1 SGHNT, CDR2 YYREEE (reference sequence). The CDR3 sequence is CASSLGDRVGSHTGELFF. The CDR3 nucleotides read TGTGCCAGCAGCTTGGGGGATAGGGTCGGGTCGCACACCGGGGAGCTGTTTTTT.

The V gene is TRBV19, the J gene TRBJ2-3; 7 bases fit TRBD1. V lost 9 bases, J lost 1 base, and 7 bases stayed unmatched. CDR3 length: 14 amino acids. CDR1 is LNHDA and CDR2 is SQIVND in the germline V gene (reference sequence). CDR3 sequence reads: CASETGQGTDTQYF. The CDR3 DNA sequence: TGTGCCAGCGAGACAGGACAGGGCACAGATACGCAGTATTTT. The full variable domain, in which reference TRBV19 and TRBJ2-3 provide the parts outside the CDR3, is DGGITQSPKYLFRKEGQNVTLSCEQNLNHDAMYWYRQDPGQGLRLIYYSQIVNDFQKGDIAEGYSVSREKKESFPLTVTSAQKNPTAFYLCASETGQGTDTQYFGPGTRLTVL.

This clone was seen once. V gene TRBV11-3 combines with J gene TRBJ2-2; the match to TRBD2 covers 7 bases. Germline assignment: CDR1 SGHNT and CDR2 YENEEA. Unmatched junction bases numbered 13, after V lost 4 bases and J lost 5 bases. The CDR3 consists of 17 residues. CDR3 DNA: TGTGCCAGCAGCTCACCGCGCAGGGAGGGTGAAACCGGGGAGCTGTTTTTT. Protein sequence: CASSSPRREGETGELFF.

Here the CDR3 reads CATGYEQYF. For the CDR3, the DNA is TGTGCCACGGGCTACGAGCAGTACTTC. This chain joins TRBV28 and TRBJ2-7; D is unresolved. Trimming stripped 10 bases from V and 3 bases from J, with 4 bases between. The length of the CDR3 is 9 residues. Germline V CDR1 and CDR2: MDHEN, SYDVKM.

The V call is TRBV6-5, the J call TRBJ1-5, with a tentative D call TRBD1 (5 bases). V lost 8 bases to trimming and J lost 4 bases, with 12 bases between them. The CDR3 covers 13 residues. Germline CDR1 MNHEY, CDR2 SVGAGI. This CDR3 is CASGSQGNQPQHF. The CDR3 nucleotides read TGTGCCAGCGGATCTCAGGGAAATCAGCCCCAGCATTTT.

The V call is TRBV6-1, the J call TRBJ2-7, with no clear D. The V and J ends lost 7 bases and 2 bases respectively, with 15 bases between them. CDR3 length: 14 amino acids. Germline V gene sequence: CDR1 MNHNS, CDR2 SASEGT. CDR3 region: CASTYTTTTYEQYF. The CDR3 bases are TGTGCCAGCACCTACACCACAACTACCTACGAGCAGTACTTC.

This rearrangement joins TRBV5-4 to TRBJ1-2; the D gene is possibly TRBD1 (5 bases). CDR3 length: 15 amino acids. V lost 1 base and J lost 0, with 10 bases in between. The germline V gene encodes CDR1 SGHNT and CDR2 YYREEE (reference sequence). CDR3 sequence (DNA): TGTGCCAGCAGCTTGCTCCAGGGTTCTAACTATGGCTACACCTTC. It translates to CASSLLQGSNYGYTF.

The J gene is TRBJ2-7, the V gene TRBV27, with 12 bases identical to TRBD2. V shed 5 bases, J shed 1 base, and the junction held 3 bases outside the gene matches. Germline V gives CDR1 MNHEY, CDR2 SMNVEV (reference sequence). The CDR3 contains 15 residues. The CDR3 protein is CASSLAGGPSYEQYF. The CDR3 DNA reads as TGTGCCAGCAGTCTAGCGGGAGGGCCTTCCTACGAGCAGTACTTC.

The CDR3 protein is CASSPGTRLEQYF. The DNA for the CDR3 is TGTGCCAGCAGCCCCGGGACCCGCCTAGAGCAGTATTTT. This chain connects TRBV7-6 to TRBJ2-3; D may match TRBD1 or TRBD2 (5 bases each). CDR3 size: 13 residues. Germline V gives CDR1 SGHVS, CDR2 FNYEAQ. The ends were cut back, 5 bases at V and 11 bases at J, with 17 bases in the middle.

The V call is TRBV4-3, the J call TRBJ2-1; 8 bases fit TRBD2. V lost 1 base, J lost 9 bases, and 17 bases stayed unmatched. CDR1 and CDR2 (germline): LGHNA, YSLEER. The CDR3 extends over 18 amino acids. This chain's CDR3 is CASSQAVSGRPLWGEQFF. The CDR3 nucleotides read TGCGCCAGCAGCCAAGCAGTGAGCGGGAGACCCCTTTGGGGTGAGCAGTTCTTC.

This rearrangement joins TRBV27 to TRBJ1-3; the D is unclear. With 3 bases removed from V and 3 bases from J, the gap between germline ends came to 0 bases. This CDR3 contains 11 residues. Germline CDR1 and CDR2: MNHEY and SMNVEV (reference sequence). The CDR3 is CASSFGNTIYF. The CDR3 DNA reads TGTGCCAGCAGTTTTGGAAACACCATATATTTT.

This chain uses TRBV6-1 with TRBJ2-7, with 7 bases lining up with TRBD2. The CDR3 runs 14 residues. CDR1 MNHNS and CDR2 SASEGT come from the germline V gene. With 7 bases clipped from V and 5 bases from J, the junction kept 11 bases outside the gene matches. Here the CDR3 reads CASKRGLGTDEQYF. The CDR3 DNA sequence: TGTGCCAGCAAACGCGGACTAGGAACGGACGAGCAGTACTTC.

The chain uses TRBV27 and TRBJ1-6; D gene uncertain. V lost 0 bases and J 1 base, leaving 1 base between the germline ends. The CDR3 is 14 amino acids. Germline V CDR1 and CDR2: MNHEY, SMNVEV (reference sequence). CDR3 in amino acids: CASSLSSYNSPLHF. The DNA for the CDR3 is TGTGCCAGCAGTTTATCTTCCTATAATTCACCCCTCCACTTT.

The CDR3 reads CASSSGLATYEQYF. The CDR3 DNA reads TGTGCCAGTAGCAGCGGACTCGCCACCTACGAGCAGTACTTC. The rearrangement uses TRBV19 and TRBJ2-7, with D perhaps matching TRBD2 (5 bases). Germline V lookup: CDR1 LNHDA, CDR2 SQIVND (reference sequence). The CDR3 sequence is 14 residues long. V lost 6 bases, J lost 2 bases, and 14 bases lay in between. The variable domain in full, completed from reference TRBV19 and TRBJ2-7, reads DGGITQSPKYLFRKEGQNVTLSCEQNLNHDAMYWYRQDPGQGLRLIYYSQIVNDFQKGDIAEGYSVSREKKESFPLTVTSAQKNPTAFYLCASSSGLATYEQYFGPGTRLTVT.